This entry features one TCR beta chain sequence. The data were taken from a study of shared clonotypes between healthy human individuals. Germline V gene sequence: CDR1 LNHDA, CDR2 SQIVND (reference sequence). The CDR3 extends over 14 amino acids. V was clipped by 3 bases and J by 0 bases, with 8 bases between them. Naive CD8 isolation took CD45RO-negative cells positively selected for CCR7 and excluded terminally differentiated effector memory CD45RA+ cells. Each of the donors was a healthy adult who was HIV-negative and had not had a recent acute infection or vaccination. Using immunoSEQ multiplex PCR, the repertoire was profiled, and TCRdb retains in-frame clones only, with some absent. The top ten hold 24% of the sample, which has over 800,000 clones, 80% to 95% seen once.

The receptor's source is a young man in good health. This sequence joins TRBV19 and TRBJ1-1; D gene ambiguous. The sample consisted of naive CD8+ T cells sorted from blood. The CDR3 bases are TGTGCCAGTAGTATTGAAACGGTGAACACTGAAGCTTTCTTT. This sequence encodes CASSIETVNTEAFF.